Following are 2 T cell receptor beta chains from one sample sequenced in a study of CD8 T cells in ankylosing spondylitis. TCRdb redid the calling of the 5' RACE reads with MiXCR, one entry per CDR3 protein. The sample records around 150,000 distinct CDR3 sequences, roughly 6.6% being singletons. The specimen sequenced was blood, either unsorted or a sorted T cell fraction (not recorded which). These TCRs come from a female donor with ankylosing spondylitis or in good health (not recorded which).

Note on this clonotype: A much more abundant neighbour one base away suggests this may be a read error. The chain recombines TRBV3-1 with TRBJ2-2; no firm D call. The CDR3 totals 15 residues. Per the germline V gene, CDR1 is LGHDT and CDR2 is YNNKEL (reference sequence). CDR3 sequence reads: CATSQVPELTGELFF. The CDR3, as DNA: TGTGCCACCAGCCAAGTCCCAGAGTTGACCGGGGAGCTGTTTTTT.

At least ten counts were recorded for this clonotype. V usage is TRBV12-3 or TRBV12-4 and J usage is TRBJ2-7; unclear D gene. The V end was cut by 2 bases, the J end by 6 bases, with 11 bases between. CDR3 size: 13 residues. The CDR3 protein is CASSLYAGSEQYF. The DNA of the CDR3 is TGTGCCAGCAGTTTATACGCAGGTTCCGAGCAGTACTTC.